This T cell receptor (beta chain) was obtained from a study of CD8+ T cells in alopecia areata. Sequencing used cDNA as its template, made by extracting RNA and reverse transcribing it. Produced via immunoSEQ multiplex PCR; TCRdb's table is partial and in-frame only. The sample shows approximately 280,000 clones, nearly 60% of them seen only once. This sample's treatment: oral pan-JAK inhibitor, 5-10 mg twice daily. From germline, CDR1 is GTSNPN and CDR2 SVGIG (reference sequence). V shed 0 bases and J shed 7 bases, with 12 bases lying between them. The CDR3 spans 13 residues. This clone was seen only once.

The rearrangement joins TRBV30 to TRBJ1-2; no clear D gene. Sample: CD4+ T cells sorted from blood, taken at week 24, from a patient treated with tofacitinib. This sequence originates from a human donor with alopecia areata. The CDR3 loop is CAWSVRVPSGYTF. In nucleotides, the CDR3 is TGTGCCTGGAGTGTACGAGTTCCTAGTGGCTACACCTTC.